The entry that follows covers one TCR beta chain sequence. The same CDR3 arises from other DNA sequences in this sample as well. This specimen comes from a study of blood T cell repertoires in COVID-19. Profiled with immunoSEQ multiplex PCR; TCRdb holds only in-frame clones, not every one. Among 200,000 or so clones listed, around nine tenths were seen once. The V gene lost 3 bases and the J gene lost 4 bases, with 7 bases spanning the gap. Germline-derived CDR1 and CDR2 are MNHNS and SASEGT. CDR3 length equals 13 residues. Sequencing was carried out using peripheral blood. This clonotype was obtained from an older man with active or convalescent COVID-19. V gene TRBV6-1 combines with J gene TRBJ1-5, with D possibly being TRBD1 (6 bases). CDR3 sequence (DNA): TGTGCCAGCAGTGACAGGGGTAATCAGCCCCAGCATTTT. Its translation is CASSDRGNQPQHF.